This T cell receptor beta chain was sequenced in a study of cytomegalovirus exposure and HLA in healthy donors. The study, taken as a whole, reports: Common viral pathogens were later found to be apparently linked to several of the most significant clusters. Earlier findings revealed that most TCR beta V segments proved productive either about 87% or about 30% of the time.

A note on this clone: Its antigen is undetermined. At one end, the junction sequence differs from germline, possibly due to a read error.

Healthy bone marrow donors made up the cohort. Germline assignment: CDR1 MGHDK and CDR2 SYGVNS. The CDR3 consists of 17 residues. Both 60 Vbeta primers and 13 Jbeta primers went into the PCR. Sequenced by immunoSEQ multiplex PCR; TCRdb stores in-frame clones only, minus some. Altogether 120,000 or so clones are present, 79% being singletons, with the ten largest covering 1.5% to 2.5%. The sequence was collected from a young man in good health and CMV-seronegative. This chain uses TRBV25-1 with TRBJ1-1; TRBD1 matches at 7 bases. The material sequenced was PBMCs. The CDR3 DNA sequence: TGTGCCAGCGGTGAGGGACAGCCTGTTCGGGGGAACACTGAAGCTTTCTTT. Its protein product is CASGEGQPVRGNTEAFF.